The table lists the clone carrying this TCR beta chain with a count of one. The data originate from a study of OX40 agonist ivuxolimab in advanced cancers. Germline values: CDR1 LGHNA, CDR2 YNFKEQ. V was pared by 2 bases and J by 6 bases, with 14 bases between. The CDR3 consists of 14 residues. Data came from immunoSEQ multiplex PCR; TCRdb stores just in-frame clones and leaves some out. The table includes some 39,000 clones, 88% detected once. This chain links TRBV4-2 with TRBJ2-7; D gene ambiguous. The source is an adult with an advanced solid tumor such as melanoma, head and neck, liver or kidney cancer. The sequencing used CD4+ or CD8+ T cells sorted from blood, collected in a trial of the OX40 agonist ivuxolimab. CDR3 nucleotides: TGTGCCAGCAGCCAACCTGGACCTCTCAGCGAGCAGTACTTC. Translating gives CASSQPGPLSEQYF.